This is a list of T cell receptor beta chains from one sample in a study of blood T cell repertoires in COVID-19. Produced via immunoSEQ multiplex PCR; TCRdb's table is partial and in-frame only. The sample holds 300,000 to 450,000 clones, 87% seen once. The sample was PBMCs or T cells enriched from blood (not recorded which). The source of these receptors is a woman under 40 who had recovered from COVID-19. The CDR3 runs from the conserved cysteine through the conserved F or W. A D gene is named only where the DNA matches it firmly. Clone size is stated in some rows and not others, as once, few, many or a class when expanded.

V gene	clone size	D gene	J gene	CDR3 DNA	CDR3 protein
TRBV10-3	-	TRBD2	TRBJ2-3	TGTGCCATCAGATTGGAGCGGGGGGTAACAGATACGCAGTATTTT	CAIRLERGVTDTQYF
TRBV2	-	-	TRBJ1-5	TGTGCCAGCAGTAGGGCTCCCGGGACAAGCAATCAGCCCCAGCATTTT	CASSRAPGTSNQPQHF
TRBV3-1/TRBV3-2	-	TRBD1	TRBJ1-2	TGTGCCAGCAGCCAAGCGACAGGGGGCTTTGGCTACACCTTC	CASSQATGGFGYTF
TRBV7-2	-	-	TRBJ2-5	TGTGCCAGCAGCTTAGTAATAGGGGATTCGGAGACCCAGTACTTC	CASSLVIGDSETQYF
TRBV6-2/TRBV6-3	-	-	TRBJ1-1	TGTGCCAGCAGTTACACGGGTAACACTGAAGCTTTCTTT	CASSYTGNTEAFF
TRBV9	-	TRBD1	TRBJ2-7	TGTGCCAGCAGCGTTACAGGGGGCAGGGTCGAGCAGTACTTC	CASSVTGGRVEQYF
TRBV6-5	-	TRBD1	TRBJ2-7	TGTGCCAGCAGTTACTCCAACAGGGGACGGGGCTACGAGCAGTACTTC	CASSYSNRGRGYEQYF
TRBV5-8	-	-	TRBJ2-5	TGTGCCAGCAGCTTGGGAGGGGGGGCTCAAGAGACCCAGTACTTC	CASSLGGGAQETQYF
TRBV6-5	-	-	TRBJ1-1	TGTGCCAGCAGTCCCCCCGGAGGTTTGGGCACTGAAGCTTTCTTT	CASSPPGGLGTEAFF
TRBV3-1/TRBV3-2	-	-	TRBJ1-2	TGTGCCAGCAGCCAAGAGACCCGGAGGGGCTACACCTTC	CASSQETRRGYTF
TRBV28	-	-	TRBJ2-7	TGTGCCAGCAGTTCGTTCCCAGGCGAGCAGTACTTC	CASSSFPGEQYF
TRBV9	once	TRBD1	TRBJ1-2	TGTGCCAGCAGCGTAGGGGACAGCGCTAACTATGGCTACACCTTC	CASSVGDSANYGYTF
TRBV10-2	once	-	TRBJ2-2	TGCGCCAGCAGTGAGTTGGCAGGGGTAGGCGGGGAGCTGTTTTTT	CASSELAGVGGELFF
TRBV11-2	once	-	TRBJ2-1	TGTGCCAGCAGTCCACGGGGGAGAAACAATGAGCAGTTCTTC	CASSPRGRNNEQFF
TRBV5-1	-	-	TRBJ1-5	TGCGCCAGCAGCTTGGCCGAGACAGGAACATATAGCAATCAGCCCCAGCATTTT	CASSLAETGTYSNQPQHF
TRBV3-1/TRBV3-2	-	TRBD2	TRBJ2-5	TGTGCCAGCAGCCAAGATCAGCGCCTAGCGGGACGACAAGAGACCCAGTACTTC	CASSQDQRLAGRQETQYF
TRBV7-2	once	TRBD1	TRBJ2-5	TGTGCCAGCAGCTACCACGGACAGGGCGAGTACCAAGAGACCCAGTACTTC	CASSYHGQGEYQETQYF
TRBV13	-	-	TRBJ2-7	TGTGCCAGCAGCTTAGTTGGGGGCCAACTTTACGAGCAGTACTTC	CASSLVGGQLYEQYF
TRBV7-9	once	TRBD2	TRBJ2-7	TGTGCCAGCAGCTTGGGCGGGGGAGAGCAGTACTTC	CASSLGGGEQYF
TRBV5-1	-	TRBD2	TRBJ2-5	TGCGCCAGCAGCTTGGCCGCCGGGGGGACTAATTTGGGAGGAGAGACCCAGTACTTC	CASSLAAGGTNLGGETQYF
TRBV19	once	TRBD2	TRBJ2-7	TGTGCCAGTAGTATTTCACTAGCGGGGGGACGCGAGCAGTACTTC	CASSISLAGGREQYF
TRBV4-3	-	TRBD1	TRBJ1-6	TGCGCCAGCAGCCAAAAGACAGGGATGGGCTCCTATAATTCACCCCTCCACTTT	CASSQKTGMGSYNSPLHF
TRBV27	-	TRBD2	TRBJ2-1	TGTGCCAGCAGTTTCCGAGCCCATAGCGGGACCGAGCAGTTCTTC	CASSFRAHSGTEQFF
TRBV5-1	few	TRBD1	TRBJ2-3	TGCGCCAGCAGAAAGCAACAGGGGGCCACAGATACGCAGTATTTT	CASRKQQGATDTQYF
TRBV4-2	-	-	TRBJ1-1	TGTGCCAGCAGCCATTCGGACACGGGGAACACTGAAGCTTTCTTT	CASSHSDTGNTEAFF
TRBV11-1	-	-	TRBJ1-6	TGTGCCAGCAGCTTACGCCCGGGGATAGAATCACCCCTCCACTTT	CASSLRPGIESPLHF
TRBV6-5	-	TRBD1	TRBJ2-7	TGTGCCAGCCGCCGGGACAGGGAGTCCTACGAGCAGTACTTC	CASRRDRESYEQYF
TRBV5-1	-	-	TRBJ1-2	TGCGCCAGCAGCCAGCCTGGGGAGGGGTATGGCTACACCTTC	CASSQPGEGYGYTF
TRBV28	-	-	TRBJ2-3	TGTGCCAGCAGATCTAGGGGGTCGGATACGCAGTATTTT	CASRSRGSDTQYF
TRBV6-1	once	-	TRBJ1-2	TGTGCCAGCAGTGAGTCTCCTTCTAACTATGGCTACACCTTC	CASSESPSNYGYTF
TRBV3-1/TRBV3-2	-	TRBD1	TRBJ1-2	TGTGCCAGCAGCACTACAGGGGGGGACTATGGCTACACCTTC	CASSTTGGDYGYTF
TRBV19	-	TRBD2	TRBJ2-7	TGTGCCAGTAGTTACGGGGGGGATTACGAGCAGTACTTC	CASSYGGDYEQYF
TRBV3-1/TRBV3-2	-	-	TRBJ1-1	TGTGCCAGCAGCCAAGGTTGGCAGGGTGAAGCTTTCTTT	CASSQGWQGEAFF
TRBV6-5	-	TRBD1	TRBJ1-1	TGTGCCAGCAGCCCGACAGGGGGTAGCACTGAAGCTTTCTTT	CASSPTGGSTEAFF
TRBV29-1	-	TRBD1	TRBJ2-1	TGCAGCGGCGGCCGGGACAGGGGTCACAATGAGCAGTTCTTC	CSGGRDRGHNEQFF
TRBV1	-	-	TRBJ2-7	TGCACCAGCAGCCAAGATAGGGGACTAGCGGGGGCCCACGAGCAGTACTTC	CTSSQDRGLAGAHEQYF
TRBV9	-	TRBD1	TRBJ1-2	TGTGCCAGCAGCGGTGGCAGGGGGCCCGGTTTTGTCTATGGCTACACCTTC	CASSGGRGPGFVYGYTF
TRBV18	-	-	TRBJ2-2	TGTGCCAGCTCACCAGCCCGCGGGGGCGGCACCGGGGAGCTGTTTTTT	CASSPARGGGTGELFF
TRBV27	once	TRBD1	TRBJ1-2	TGTGCCAGCAGTTTAGGTCTTAGAAGGGGGCTGGTCTATGGCTACACCTTC	CASSLGLRRGLVYGYTF
TRBV5-1	-	TRBD2	TRBJ2-5	TGCGCCAGCAGCTCGGGGGGATTAGCGGGGACCGTCCAAGAGACCCAGTACTTC	CASSSGGLAGTVQETQYF
TRBV14	once	-	TRBJ1-1	TGTGCCAGCAGCCTACGGACTGGTCGGGACACTGAAGCTTTCTTT	CASSLRTGRDTEAFF
TRBV24-1	-	-	TRBJ2-5	TGTGCCACCAGTGACGCTACAGGGTCACAAGAGACCCAGTACTTC	CATSDATGSQETQYF
TRBV30	few	-	TRBJ1-1	TGTGCCTGGGGACAAGCAAACACTGAAGCTTTCTTT	CAWGQANTEAFF
TRBV7-2	few	TRBD1	TRBJ2-7	TGTGCCAGCAGCTCCAGTCCCGGGACAGCCTACGAGCAGTACTTC	CASSSSPGTAYEQYF
TRBV12-3/TRBV12-4	once	-	TRBJ2-1	TGTGCCAGCACCCTCTCTAATGAGCAGTTCTTC	CASTLSNEQFF
TRBV6-1	-	-	TRBJ1-1	TGTGCCAGCAGTGAAGGACCGGGAGACACTGAAGCTTTCTTT	CASSEGPGDTEAFF
TRBV5-1	-	-	TRBJ1-2	TGCGCCAGCAGCCAAGCAGGGGACTATGGCTACACCTTC	CASSQAGDYGYTF
TRBV5-1	few	TRBD2	TRBJ2-7	TGCGCCAGCAGCTTGCGAACGGGGGGCTCCTACGAGCAGTACTTC	CASSLRTGGSYEQYF
TRBV6-2/TRBV6-3	-	-	TRBJ2-7	TGTGCCAGCAGCCCGAAGGCGGGGATCGAGCAGTACTTC	CASSPKAGIEQYF